This T cell receptor (beta chain) was identified during a study of blood T cell repertoires in COVID-19. As for the study in general: The United States, Italy and Spain supplied acute and convalescent COVID-19 samples. Sample material is recorded as cDNA or gDNA derived from T cells, B-cell-depleted T cells, or PBMCs.

Using immunoSEQ multiplex PCR, the repertoire was profiled, and TCRdb retains in-frame clones only, with some absent. Here the sample spans a few hundred thousand clones, roughly 90% being singletons. The germline V and J ends were trimmed by 0 bases and 5 bases, with 13 bases remaining between them. CDR3 length equals 15 residues. CDR1 and CDR2 from the germline V gene are LNHNV and YYDKDF (reference sequence). This clone was found a few times. The chain is built from TRBV15 and TRBJ2-5; unclear D gene. Sequenced input: peripheral blood. The receptor was isolated from a man in his forties with acute or convalescent COVID-19. CDR3 nucleotides: TGTGCCACCAGCAGAGATCGGAGTGGCCCGGAGACCCAGTACTTC. Protein: CATSRDRSGPETQYF.